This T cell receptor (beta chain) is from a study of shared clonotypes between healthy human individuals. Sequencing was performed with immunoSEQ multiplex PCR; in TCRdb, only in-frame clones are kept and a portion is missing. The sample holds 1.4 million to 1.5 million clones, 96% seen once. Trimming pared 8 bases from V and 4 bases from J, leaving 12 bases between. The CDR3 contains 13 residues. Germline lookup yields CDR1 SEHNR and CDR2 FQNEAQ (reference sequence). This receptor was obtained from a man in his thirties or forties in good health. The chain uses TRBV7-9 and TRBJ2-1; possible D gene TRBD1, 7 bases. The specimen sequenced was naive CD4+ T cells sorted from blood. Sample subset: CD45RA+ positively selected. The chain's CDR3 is CASQGGRYNEQFF. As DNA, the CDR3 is TGTGCCAGCCAGGGGGGCAGATACAATGAGCAGTTCTTC.